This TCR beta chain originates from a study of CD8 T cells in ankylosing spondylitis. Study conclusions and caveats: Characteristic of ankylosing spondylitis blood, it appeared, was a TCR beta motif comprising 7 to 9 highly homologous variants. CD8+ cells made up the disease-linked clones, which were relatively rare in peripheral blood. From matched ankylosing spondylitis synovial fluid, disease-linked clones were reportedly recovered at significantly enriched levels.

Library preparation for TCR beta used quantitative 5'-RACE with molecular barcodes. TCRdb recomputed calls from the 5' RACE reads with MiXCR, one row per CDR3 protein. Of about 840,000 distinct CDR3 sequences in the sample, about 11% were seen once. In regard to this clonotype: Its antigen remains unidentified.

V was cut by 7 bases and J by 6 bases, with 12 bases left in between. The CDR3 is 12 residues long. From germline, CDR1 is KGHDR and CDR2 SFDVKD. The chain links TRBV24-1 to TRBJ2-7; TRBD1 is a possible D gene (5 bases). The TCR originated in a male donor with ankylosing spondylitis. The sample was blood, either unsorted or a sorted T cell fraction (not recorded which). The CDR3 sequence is CATSAGRGEQYF. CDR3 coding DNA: TGTGCCACCAGCGCCGGAAGGGGCGAGCAGTACTTC.